This T cell receptor (beta chain) was obtained from a study of OX40 agonist ivuxolimab in advanced cancers. The assay was immunoSEQ multiplex PCR, and TCRdb's table has in-frame clones only and misses some. The sample shows about 25,000 clones, about 86% of them seen only once. Findings and caveats of the study: Several nonresponders also turned out to have low normalized T-cell clonal expansion. The mean number of expanded clones was higher in CD8+ T cells than in CD4+.

This clone was seen just once. The antigen is not known. The germline CDR1 and CDR2 sequences are MDHEN and SYDVKM. Trimming cost V 5 bases and J 3 bases, with 18 bases left between them. The CDR3 is 16 amino acids. The TCR originated in an adult with an advanced solid tumor such as melanoma, head and neck, liver or kidney cancer. This chain joins TRBV28 and TRBJ2-3; maybe TRBD2 (6 bases). The sample here was CD4+ or CD8+ T cells sorted from blood, taken in a trial of the OX40 agonist ivuxolimab. CDR3 in amino acids: CASSNGGPRTTDTQYF. Written as DNA, the CDR3 is TGTGCCAGCAGTAATGGAGGGCCTCGCACAACAGATACGCAGTATTTT.